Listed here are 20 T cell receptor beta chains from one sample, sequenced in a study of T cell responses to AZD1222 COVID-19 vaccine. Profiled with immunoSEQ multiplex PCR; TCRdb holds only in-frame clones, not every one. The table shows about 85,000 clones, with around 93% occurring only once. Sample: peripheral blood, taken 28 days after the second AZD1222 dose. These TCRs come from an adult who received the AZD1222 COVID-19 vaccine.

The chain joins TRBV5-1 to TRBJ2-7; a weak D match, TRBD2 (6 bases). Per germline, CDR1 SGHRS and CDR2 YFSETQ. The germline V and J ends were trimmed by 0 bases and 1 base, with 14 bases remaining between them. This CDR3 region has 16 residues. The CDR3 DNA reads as TGCGCCAGCAGCTTGGGGGAGGCGGGAATATCCTACGAGCAGTACTTC. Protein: CASSLGEAGISYEQYF.

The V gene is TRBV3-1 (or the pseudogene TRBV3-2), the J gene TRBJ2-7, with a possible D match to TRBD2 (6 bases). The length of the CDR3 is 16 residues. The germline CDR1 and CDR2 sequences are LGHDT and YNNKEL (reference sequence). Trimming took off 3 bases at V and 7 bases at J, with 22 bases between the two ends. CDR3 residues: CASSQARAGFGGEQYF. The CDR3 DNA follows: TGTGCCAGCAGCCAGGCTAGAGCAGGGTTCGGGGGAGAGCAGTACTTC.

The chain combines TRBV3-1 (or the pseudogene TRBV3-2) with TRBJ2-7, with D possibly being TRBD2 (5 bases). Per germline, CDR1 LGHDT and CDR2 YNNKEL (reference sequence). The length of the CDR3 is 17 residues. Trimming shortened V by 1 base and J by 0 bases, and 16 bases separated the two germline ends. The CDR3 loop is CASSQGRRGTSSYEQYF. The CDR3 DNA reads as TGTGCCAGCAGCCAAGGTCGTCGGGGAACGAGCTCCTACGAGCAGTACTTC.

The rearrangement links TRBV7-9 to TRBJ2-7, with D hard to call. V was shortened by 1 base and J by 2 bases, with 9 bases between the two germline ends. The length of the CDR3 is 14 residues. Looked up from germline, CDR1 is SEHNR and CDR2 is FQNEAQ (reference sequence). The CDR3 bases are TGTGCCAGCAGCTTAGACCCGCTACCCTACGAGCAGTACTTC. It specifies CASSLDPLPYEQYF.

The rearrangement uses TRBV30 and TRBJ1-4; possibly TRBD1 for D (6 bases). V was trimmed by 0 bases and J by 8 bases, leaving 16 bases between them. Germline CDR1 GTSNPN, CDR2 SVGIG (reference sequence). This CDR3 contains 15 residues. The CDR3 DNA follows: TGTGCCTGGAGTGTACTGGGGGGCGTTGGGGAAAAACTGTTTTTT. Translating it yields CAWSVLGGVGEKLFF. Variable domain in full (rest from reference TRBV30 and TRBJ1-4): SQTIHQWPATLVQPVGSPLSLECTVEGTSNPNLYWYRQAAGRGLQLLFYSVGIGQISSEVPQNLSASRPQDRQFILSSKKLLLSDSGFYLCAWSVLGGVGEKLFFGSGTQLSVL.

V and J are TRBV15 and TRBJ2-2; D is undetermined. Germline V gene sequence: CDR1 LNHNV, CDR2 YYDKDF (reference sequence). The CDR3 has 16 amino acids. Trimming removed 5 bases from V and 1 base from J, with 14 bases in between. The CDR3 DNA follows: TGTGCCACCAGCCCCTACTACACAGAGAACACCGGGGAGCTGTTTTTT. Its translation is CATSPYYTENTGELFF. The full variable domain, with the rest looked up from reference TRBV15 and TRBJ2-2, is DAMVIQNPRYQVTQFGKPVTLSCSQTLNHNVMYWYQQKSSQAPKLLFHYYDKDFNNEADTPDNFQSRRPNTSFCFLDIRSPGLGDTAMYLCATSPYYTENTGELFFGEGSRLTVL.

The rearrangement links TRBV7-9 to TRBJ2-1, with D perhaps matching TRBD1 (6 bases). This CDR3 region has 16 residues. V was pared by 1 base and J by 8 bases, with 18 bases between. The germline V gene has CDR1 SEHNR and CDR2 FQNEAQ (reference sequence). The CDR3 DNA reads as TGTGCCAGCAGCTTAGGCAGGGGTACAGATTGGGATGAGCAGTTCTTC. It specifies CASSLGRGTDWDEQFF.

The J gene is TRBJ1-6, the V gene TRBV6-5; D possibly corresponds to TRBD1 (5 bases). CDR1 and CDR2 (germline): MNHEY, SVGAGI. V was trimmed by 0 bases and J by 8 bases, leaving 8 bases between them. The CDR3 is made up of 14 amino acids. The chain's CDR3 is CASSYSRGDSPLHF. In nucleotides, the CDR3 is TGTGCCAGCAGTTACTCGAGGGGCGATTCACCCCTCCACTTT.

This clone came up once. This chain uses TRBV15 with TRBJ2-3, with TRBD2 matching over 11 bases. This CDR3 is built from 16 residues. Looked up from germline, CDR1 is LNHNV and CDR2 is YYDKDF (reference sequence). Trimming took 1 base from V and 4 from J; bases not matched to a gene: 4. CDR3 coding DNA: TGTGCCACCAGCAGAGTGATAGCGGGAGGGTCAGATACGCAGTATTTT. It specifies CATSRVIAGGSDTQYF.

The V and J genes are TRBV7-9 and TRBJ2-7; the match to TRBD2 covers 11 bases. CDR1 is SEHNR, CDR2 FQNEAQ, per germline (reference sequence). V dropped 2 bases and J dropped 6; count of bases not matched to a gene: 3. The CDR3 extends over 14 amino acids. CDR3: CASSLSTSGIEQYF. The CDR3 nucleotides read TGTGCCAGCAGCTTATCGACTAGCGGGATCGAGCAGTACTTC.

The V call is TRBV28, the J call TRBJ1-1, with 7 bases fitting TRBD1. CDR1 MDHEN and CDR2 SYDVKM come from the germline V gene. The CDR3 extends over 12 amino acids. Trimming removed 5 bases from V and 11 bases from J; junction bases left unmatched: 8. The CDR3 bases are TGTGCCAGCAGTCCTCCGGGACAGCGGGCTTTCTTT. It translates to CASSPPGQRAFF.

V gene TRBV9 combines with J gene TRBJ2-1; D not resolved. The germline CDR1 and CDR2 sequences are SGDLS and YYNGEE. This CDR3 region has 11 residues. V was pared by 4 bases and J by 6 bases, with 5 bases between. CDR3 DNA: TGTGCCAGCAGCCTCTTCAATGAGCAGTTCTTC. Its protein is CASSLFNEQFF.

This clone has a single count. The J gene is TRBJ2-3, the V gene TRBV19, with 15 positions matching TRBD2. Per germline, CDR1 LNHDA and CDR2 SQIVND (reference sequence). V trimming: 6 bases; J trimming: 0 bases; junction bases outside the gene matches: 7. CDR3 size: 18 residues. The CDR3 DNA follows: TGTGCCAGTAGGGGACTAGCGGGAGGCCTCTCTAGCACAGATACGCAGTATTTT. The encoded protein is CASRGLAGGLSSTDTQYF.

CDR3 in amino acids: CASSSGETGELFF. The CDR3 DNA reads TGTGCCAGCAGTTCCGGAGAAACCGGGGAGCTGTTTTTT. The chain uses TRBV6-5 and TRBJ2-2; D ambiguous. In germline, CDR1 is MNHEY, CDR2 SVGAGI. The CDR3 is made up of 13 amino acids. Trimming removed 4 bases at V and 5 bases at J, with 8 bases between.

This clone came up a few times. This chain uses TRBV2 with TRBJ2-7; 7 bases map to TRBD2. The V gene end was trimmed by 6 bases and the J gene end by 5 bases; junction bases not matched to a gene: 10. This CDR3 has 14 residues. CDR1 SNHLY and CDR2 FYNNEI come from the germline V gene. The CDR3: CASRSGKGPNEQYF. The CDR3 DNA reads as TGTGCCAGCAGAAGCGGGAAGGGGCCTAACGAGCAGTACTTC.

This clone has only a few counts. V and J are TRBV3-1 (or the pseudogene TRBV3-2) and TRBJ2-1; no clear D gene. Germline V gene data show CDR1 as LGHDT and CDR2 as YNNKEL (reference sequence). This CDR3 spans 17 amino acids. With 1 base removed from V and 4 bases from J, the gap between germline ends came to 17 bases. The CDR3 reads CASSQGQGFDFYNEQFF. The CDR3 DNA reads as TGTGCCAGCAGCCAAGGTCAAGGATTTGACTTTTACAATGAGCAGTTCTTC.

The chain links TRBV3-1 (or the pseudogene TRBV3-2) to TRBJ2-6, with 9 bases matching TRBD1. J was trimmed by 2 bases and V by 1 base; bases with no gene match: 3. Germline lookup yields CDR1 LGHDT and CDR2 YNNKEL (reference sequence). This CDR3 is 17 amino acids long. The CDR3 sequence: CASSQGTGDPGANVLTF. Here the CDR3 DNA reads TGTGCCAGCAGCCAAGGGACAGGGGATCCTGGGGCCAACGTCCTGACTTTC.

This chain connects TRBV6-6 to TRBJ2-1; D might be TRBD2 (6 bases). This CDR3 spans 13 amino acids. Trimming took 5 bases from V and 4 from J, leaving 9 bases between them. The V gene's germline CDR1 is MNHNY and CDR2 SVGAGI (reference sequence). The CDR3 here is CASSPGTYNEQFF. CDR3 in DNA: TGTGCCAGCAGTCCCGGGACTTACAATGAGCAGTTCTTC.

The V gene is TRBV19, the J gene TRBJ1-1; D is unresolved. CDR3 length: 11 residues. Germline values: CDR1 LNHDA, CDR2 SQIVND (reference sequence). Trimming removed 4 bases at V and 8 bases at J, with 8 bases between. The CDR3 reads CASSSQLEAFF. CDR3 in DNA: TGTGCCAGTAGTAGCCAACTGGAAGCTTTCTTT.

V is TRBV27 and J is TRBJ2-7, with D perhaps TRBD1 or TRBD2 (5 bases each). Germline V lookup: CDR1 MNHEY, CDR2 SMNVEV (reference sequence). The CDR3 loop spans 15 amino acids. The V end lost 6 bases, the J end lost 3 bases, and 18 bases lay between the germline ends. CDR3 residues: CASSSPGLGDYEQYF. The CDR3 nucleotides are TGTGCCAGCAGCTCCCCCGGGTTGGGGGACTACGAGCAGTACTTC.